Listed here is a single TCR beta chain. CDR3 length: 13 residues. CDR1 is GTSNPN, CDR2 SVGIG, per germline (reference sequence). Trimming took off 5 bases at V and 5 bases at J, with 15 bases between the two ends. These data come from a study of blood T cell repertoires in COVID-19. Study as a whole: Sites in the United States, Italy and Spain provided acute and convalescent COVID-19 samples. Sources were T cells, B-cell-depleted T cells, or PBMCs; the material itself was cDNA or gDNA.

Authors' analysis steps: Scientists estimated how many nucleated cells there were by amplifying reference gene primers. TCRdb's table, derived via immunoSEQ multiplex PCR, lists solely in-frame clones and lacks some. That table furnishes V, J and clone size, whereas the DNA furnished D and trimming. Of approximately 270,000 clones listed, 89% are singletons. The chain links TRBV30 to TRBJ1-1; no firm D call. This sequence originates from a man over 45 with acute or convalescent COVID-19. The source material was peripheral blood. The CDR3 DNA sequence: TGTGCCTGGGAGGGAGGAGCTGCGACTGAAGCTTTCTTT. It specifies CAWEGGAATEAFF.